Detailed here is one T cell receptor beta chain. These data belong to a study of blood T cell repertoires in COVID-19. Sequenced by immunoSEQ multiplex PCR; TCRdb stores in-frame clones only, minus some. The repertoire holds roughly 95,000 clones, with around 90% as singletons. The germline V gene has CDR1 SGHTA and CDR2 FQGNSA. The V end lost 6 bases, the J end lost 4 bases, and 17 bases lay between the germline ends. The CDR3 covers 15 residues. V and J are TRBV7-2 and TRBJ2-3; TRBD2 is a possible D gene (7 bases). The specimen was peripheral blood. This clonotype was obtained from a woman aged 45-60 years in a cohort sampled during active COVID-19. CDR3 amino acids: CASSPRGAGSDTQYF. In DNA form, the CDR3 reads TGTGCCAGCAGTCCTCGGGGGGCCGGGTCAGATACGCAGTATTTT.